Below, 14 T cell receptor beta chains from the same sample are listed, as sequenced in a study of blood T cell repertoires in COVID-19. Data came from immunoSEQ multiplex PCR; TCRdb stores just in-frame clones and leaves some out. The sample has approximately 400,000 clones, around 89% seen once; the top ten hold 1% to 1.5%. The material sequenced was peripheral blood. Receptors originate from a man in his forties or fifties with acute or convalescent COVID-19.

The sample holds one count of this clone. The chain uses TRBV12-5 and TRBJ2-3, with TRBD1 identical over 9 bases. Germline assignment: CDR1 LGHNT and CDR2 FRNRAP. After removal of 3 bases from V and 5 bases from J, the junction contained 12 bases not matched to a gene. This CDR3 spans 17 amino acids. The CDR3 loop reads CASGFSTGTGTVDTQYF. The DNA for the CDR3 is TGTGCTAGTGGTTTCTCTACCGGGACAGGGACTGTAGATACGCAGTATTTT. The full variable domain, rest sourced from reference TRBV12-5 and TRBJ2-3, is DARVTQTPRHKVTEMGQEVTMRCQPILGHNTVFWYRQTMMQGLELLAYFRNRAPLDDSGMPKDRFSAEMPDATLATLKIQPSEPRDSAVYFCASGFSTGTGTVDTQYFGPGTRLTVL.

The CDR3 sequence: CASSPQNRGQETQYF. The CDR3 DNA sequence: TGCGCCAGCAGCCCCCAAAACAGGGGCCAAGAGACCCAGTACTTC. The chain is built from TRBV4-1 and TRBJ2-5; 7 bases match TRBD1. The length of the CDR3 is 15 residues. V was pared by 4 bases and J by 1 base, with 6 bases of the junction left unmatched. The V gene's germline CDR1 is MGHRA and CDR2 YSYEKL.

This chain uses TRBV7-8 with TRBJ2-7; TRBD2 matches at 7 bases. CDR3 length: 16 residues. Per the germline V gene, CDR1 is SGHVS and CDR2 is FQNEAQ. V was clipped by 2 bases and J by 3 bases; unmatched bases: 10. DNA for the CDR3: TGTGCCAGCAGCTTATTTAGGGAGGGAGGTAGCTACGAGCAGTACTTC. This sequence encodes CASSLFREGGSYEQYF.

This clone was observed once. The chain uses TRBV12-3 or TRBV12-4 and TRBJ1-5, with D perhaps TRBD1 (5 bases). The CDR3 contains 13 residues. The V gene lost 6 bases and the J gene lost 9 bases, with 15 bases spanning the gap. CDR3 protein: CASSLTREGPQHF. The CDR3 nucleotides are TGTGCCAGCAGCCTGACCAGGGAAGGGCCCCAGCATTTT.

The rearrangement uses TRBV28 and TRBJ1-2; D unresolved. Trimming shortened V by 11 bases and J by 1 base, and 11 bases separated the two germline ends. The CDR3 is made up of 12 amino acids. The germline CDR1 and CDR2 sequences are MDHEN and SYDVKM. This CDR3 is CAAHFINYGYTF. The DNA for the CDR3 is TGTGCCGCTCACTTCATTAACTATGGCTACACCTTC.

The chain employs TRBV10-2 and TRBJ1-5, with a possible D match to TRBD1 (5 bases). This CDR3 has 16 residues. Germline loops: CDR1 WSHSY, CDR2 SAAADI. The V and J ends lost 0 bases and 0 bases respectively, with 9 bases between them. For the CDR3, the DNA is TGCGCCAGCAGTGAGTCGTGGGGGGTTAGCAATCAGCCCCAGCATTTT. Amino acid sequence: CASSESWGVSNQPQHF.

The genes are TRBV7-2 and TRBJ2-7; TRBD1 matches at 8 bases. Looked up from germline, CDR1 is SGHTA and CDR2 is FQGNSA. V lost 3 bases to trimming and J lost 9 bases; unmatched junction nucleotides: 25. This CDR3 is 19 amino acids long. This CDR3 reads CASSFGGQASIEGYERQYF. In DNA form, the CDR3 reads TGTGCCAGCAGCTTTGGGGGACAGGCCTCCATCGAGGGATACGAGCGGCAGTACTTC.

The genes are TRBV27 and TRBJ1-5; possibly TRBD1 for D (5 bases). Deletions cut 2 bases from V and 4 bases from J, with 9 bases between. The germline CDR1 and CDR2 sequences are MNHEY and SMNVEV (reference sequence). The CDR3 contains 14 residues. The CDR3 reads CASSLGGGNQPQHF. DNA for the CDR3: TGTGCCAGCAGTTTAGGGGGGGGGAATCAGCCCCAGCATTTT.

This clone has more than one count but fewer than ten. The chain combines TRBV4-1 with TRBJ1-1; no firm D call. The CDR3 is 14 residues long. V was pared by 7 bases and J by 0 bases, with 12 bases between. CDR1 MGHRA and CDR2 YSYEKL come from the germline V gene. CDR3 nucleotide sequence: TGCGCCAGCACAGAACACAACCTGAACACTGAAGCTTTCTTT. Amino acids: CASTEHNLNTEAFF.

The chain carries TRBV6-5 and TRBJ1-6; maybe TRBD1 (6 bases). The CDR3 extends over 13 amino acids. Looked up from germline, CDR1 is MNHEY and CDR2 is SVGAGI. V gave up 2 bases and J gave up 12 bases, with 11 bases separating them. The CDR3 region is CASSYDGGQPLHF. The CDR3, as DNA: TGTGCCAGCAGTTACGATGGGGGACAACCCCTCCACTTT.

CDR3 sequence (DNA): TGTGCCAGTACCCGAAGCGCGGGAAGCTCCTACAATGAGCAGTTCTTC. This translates into CASTRSAGSSYNEQFF. The chain couples TRBV19 to TRBJ2-1, with D possibly TRBD2 on 6 matching bases. Trimming took 7 bases from V and 0 from J, leaving 16 bases between them. The V gene's germline CDR1 is LNHDA and CDR2 SQIVND (reference sequence). This CDR3 is 16 amino acids long. The full variable domain, completed using reference TRBV19 and TRBJ2-1, is DGGITQSPKYLFRKEGQNVTLSCEQNLNHDAMYWYRQDPGQGLRLIYYSQIVNDFQKGDIAEGYSVSREKKESFPLTVTSAQKNPTAFYLCASTRSAGSSYNEQFFGPGTRLTVL.

This clone appeared once. Other DNA sequences in this sample translate to the same CDR3. The chain has TRBV18 and TRBJ1-1, with no clear D. The CDR3 has 13 residues. Per the germline V gene, CDR1 is KGHSH and CDR2 is LQKENI. V shed 3 bases and J shed 1 base, with 6 bases lying between them. The chain's CDR3 is CASSPNRNTEAFF. The CDR3 bases are TGTGCCAGCTCACCGAATAGGAACACTGAAGCTTTCTTT.

The chain carries TRBV18 and TRBJ1-5, with 9 bases lining up with TRBD1. V shed 8 bases and J 5 bases; nucleotides not matched to a gene: 16. This CDR3 region has 17 residues. The germline CDR1 and CDR2 sequences are KGHSH and LQKENI. In DNA, the CDR3 is TGTGCCAGCGGAACGGACAGGGGCGAGTTGGGGGATCAGCCCCAGCATTTT. This sequence encodes CASGTDRGELGDQPQHF.

The chain combines TRBV9 with TRBJ2-1, with 11 bases identical to TRBD1. Trimming at V came to 2 bases and at J to 5 bases, leaving 6 bases not matched to a gene. The CDR3 extends over 16 amino acids. CDR1 is SGDLS and CDR2 is YYNGEE in the germline V gene. The CDR3 region is CASSVSGQGVDNEQFF. CDR3 nucleotides: TGTGCCAGCAGCGTTTCGGGACAGGGGGTGGACAATGAGCAGTTCTTC.